Each of the 9 T cell receptor beta chains below was sequenced from the same sample in a study of cytomegalovirus exposure and HLA in healthy donors. Researchers ran the PCR with 60 Vbeta and 13 Jbeta primers. Repertoires were generated with immunoSEQ multiplex PCR, while TCRdb's copy carries only in-frame clones and drops some. The sample has 120,000 or so clones; around 80% are singletons. Material: PBMCs. These receptors were collected from a man aged 25-45 years in good health and CMV-seronegative.

The CDR3 sequence: CASSPHLSGNTEAFF. The CDR3 DNA follows: TGTGCCAGCAGTCCCCATCTGTCGGGGAACACTGAAGCTTTCTTT. The genes are TRBV27 and TRBJ1-1; D not certain. This CDR3 comprises 15 residues. CDR1 and CDR2 (germline): MNHEY, SMNVEV (reference sequence). V was trimmed by 5 bases and J by 1 base, leaving 14 bases between them.

The rearrangement joins TRBV19 to TRBJ2-1; maybe TRBD1 (6 bases). Per germline, CDR1 LNHDA and CDR2 SQIVND (reference sequence). This CDR3 comprises 15 residues. Trimming took 3 bases from V and 0 from J, leaving 9 bases between them. Here the CDR3 DNA reads TGTGCCAGTAGTATCCGGGACAACTCCTACAATGAGCAGTTCTTC. Translation: CASSIRDNSYNEQFF.

The chain couples TRBV28 to TRBJ2-7; 7 nucleotides line up with TRBD1. The CDR3 spans 14 residues. With V trimmed by 7 bases and J by 2 bases, 8 bases remained unmatched. Germline CDR1 is MDHEN and CDR2 is SYDVKM. The CDR3 coding sequence is TGTGCCAGCACCTCTGACAGGGTACCCTACGAGCAGTACTTC. Translated: CASTSDRVPYEQYF. Variable domain in full (rest from reference TRBV28 and TRBJ2-7): DVKVTQSSRYLVKRTGEKVFLECVQDMDHENMFWYRQDPGLGLRLIYFSYDVKMKEKGDIPEGYSVSREKKERFSLILESASTNQTSMYLCASTSDRVPYEQYFGPGTRLTVT.

The V and J genes are TRBV5-6 and TRBJ1-2; D not resolved. This CDR3 is built from 12 residues. Germline CDR1 is SGHDT and CDR2 is YYEEEE. Deletions cut 0 bases from V and 6 bases from J, with 6 bases between. This CDR3 reads CASSLGEDGYTF. For the CDR3, the DNA is TGTGCCAGCAGCTTGGGGGAGGATGGCTACACCTTC.

CDR3 bases: TGTGCCAGCAGCCCGACAGCCCTCAACGAGCAGTACTTC. Amino acid sequence: CASSPTALNEQYF. J is TRBJ2-7 and V is TRBV27, with D perhaps matching TRBD1 (5 bases). Trimming took 6 bases from V and 5 from J, leaving 14 bases between them. CDR3 length equals 13 residues. Germline-derived CDR1 and CDR2 are MNHEY and SMNVEV (reference sequence).

The CDR3 region is CASLRRDTPNYGYTF. The DNA for the CDR3 is TGTGCCAGCCTCCGACGGGACACTCCCAACTATGGCTACACCTTC. V is TRBV28 and J is TRBJ1-2, with a weak D call TRBD1 (6 bases). This CDR3 comprises 15 residues. Trimming shortened V by 8 bases and J by 2 bases, and 18 bases separated the two germline ends. Germline values: CDR1 MDHEN, CDR2 SYDVKM.

Remarks on this clone: Since a much larger clone is just one base distant, this may be a read error. Other DNA sequences in this specimen translate into the identical CDR3. The CDR3 is CASSRDSSGANVLTF. CDR3 nucleotides: TGTGCCAGCAGCCGCGACAGCTCTGGGGCCAACGTCCTGACTTTC. The rearrangement joins TRBV7-2 to TRBJ2-6; D may be TRBD1 (5 bases). The CDR3 has 15 amino acids. Germline-derived CDR1 and CDR2 are SGHTA and FQGNSA. Trimming left V 5 bases short and J 0 bases short, with 8 bases between.

J is TRBJ2-7 and V is TRBV27; D is ambiguous. Germline V CDR1 and CDR2: MNHEY, SMNVEV (reference sequence). The CDR3 has 14 residues. Trimming shortened V by 6 bases and J by 0 bases, and 12 bases separated the two germline ends. The CDR3 is CASRRTVSSYEQYF. In DNA form, the CDR3 reads TGTGCCAGCAGACGCACGGTGAGCTCCTACGAGCAGTACTTC.

The chain recombines TRBV5-1 with TRBJ2-7, with TRBD2 matching over 15 bases. Germline V CDR1 and CDR2: SGHRS, YFSETQ. The trim removed 2 bases at V and 1 base at J, leaving 4 bases unmatched. The CDR3 runs 17 residues. CDR3 DNA: TGCGCCAGCAGCTTCGGGACTAGCGGGGGGTTTTCCTACGAGCAGTACTTC. Amino acids: CASSFGTSGGFSYEQYF.